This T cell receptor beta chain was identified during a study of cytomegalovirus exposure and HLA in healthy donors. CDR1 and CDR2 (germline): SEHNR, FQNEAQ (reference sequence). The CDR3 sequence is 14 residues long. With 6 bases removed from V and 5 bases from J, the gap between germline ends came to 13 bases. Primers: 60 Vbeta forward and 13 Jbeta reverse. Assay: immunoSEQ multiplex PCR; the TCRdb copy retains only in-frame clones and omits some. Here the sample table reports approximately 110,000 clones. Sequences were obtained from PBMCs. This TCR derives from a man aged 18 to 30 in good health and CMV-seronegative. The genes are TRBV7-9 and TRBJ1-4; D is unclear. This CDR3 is CASSRTGANEKLFF. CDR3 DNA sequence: TGTGCCAGCAGTCGGACGGGAGCAAATGAAAAACTGTTTTTT.